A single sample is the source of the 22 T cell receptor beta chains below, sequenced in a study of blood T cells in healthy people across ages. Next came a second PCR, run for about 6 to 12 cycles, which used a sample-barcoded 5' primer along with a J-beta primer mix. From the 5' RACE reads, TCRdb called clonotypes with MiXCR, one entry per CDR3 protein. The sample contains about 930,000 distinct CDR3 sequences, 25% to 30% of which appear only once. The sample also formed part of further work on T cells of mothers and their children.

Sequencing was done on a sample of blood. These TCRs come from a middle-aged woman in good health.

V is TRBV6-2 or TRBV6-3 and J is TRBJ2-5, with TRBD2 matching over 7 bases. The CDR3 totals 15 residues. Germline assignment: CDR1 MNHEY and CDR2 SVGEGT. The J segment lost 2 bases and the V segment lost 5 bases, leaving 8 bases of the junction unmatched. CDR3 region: CASSDGASGQETQYF. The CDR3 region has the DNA TGTGCCAGCAGTGATGGGGCTAGCGGACAAGAGACCCAGTACTTC.

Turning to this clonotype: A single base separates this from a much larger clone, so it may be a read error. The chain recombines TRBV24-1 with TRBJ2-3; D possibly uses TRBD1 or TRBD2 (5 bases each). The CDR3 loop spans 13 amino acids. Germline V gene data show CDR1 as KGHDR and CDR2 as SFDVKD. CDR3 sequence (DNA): TGTGCCACCCGGGATTCCAACACAGGTACGCAGTATTTT. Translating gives CATRDSNTGTQYF.

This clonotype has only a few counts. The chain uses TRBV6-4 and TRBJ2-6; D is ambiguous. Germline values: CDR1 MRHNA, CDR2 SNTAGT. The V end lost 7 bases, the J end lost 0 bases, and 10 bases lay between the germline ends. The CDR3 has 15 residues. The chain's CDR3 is CASIKTGSGANVLTF. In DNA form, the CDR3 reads TGTGCCAGCATCAAGACGGGCTCTGGGGCCAACGTCCTGACTTTC.

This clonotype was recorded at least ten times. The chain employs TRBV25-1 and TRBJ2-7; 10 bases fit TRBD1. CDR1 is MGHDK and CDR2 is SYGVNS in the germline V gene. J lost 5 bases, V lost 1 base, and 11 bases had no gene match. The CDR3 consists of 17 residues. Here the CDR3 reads CASSESHGTGAGDEQYF. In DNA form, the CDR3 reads TGTGCCAGCAGTGAATCTCACGGGACAGGGGCCGGGGACGAGCAGTACTTC.

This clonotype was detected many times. CDR3 region: CASSFYRDRGHEQYF. The CDR3, as DNA: TGTGCCAGCAGCTTTTACCGGGACAGGGGCCACGAGCAGTACTTC. The chain couples TRBV7-2 to TRBJ2-7; 10 positions agree with TRBD1. The CDR3 contains 15 residues. Trimming removed 3 bases from V and 5 bases from J; junction bases left unmatched: 7. Germline V CDR1 and CDR2: SGHTA, FQGNSA.

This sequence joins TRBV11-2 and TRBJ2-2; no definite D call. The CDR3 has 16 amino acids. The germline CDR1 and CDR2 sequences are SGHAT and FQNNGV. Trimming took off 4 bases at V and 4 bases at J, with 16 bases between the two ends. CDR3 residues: CASSSFQVRATGELFF. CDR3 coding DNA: TGTGCCAGCAGCTCATTCCAAGTTAGGGCCACCGGGGAGCTGTTTTTT.

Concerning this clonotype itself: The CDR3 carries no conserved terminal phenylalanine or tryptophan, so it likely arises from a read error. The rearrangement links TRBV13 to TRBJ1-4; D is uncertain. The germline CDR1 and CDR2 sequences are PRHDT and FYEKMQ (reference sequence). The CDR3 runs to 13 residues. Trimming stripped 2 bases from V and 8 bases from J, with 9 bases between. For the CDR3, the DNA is TGTGCCAGCAGCTTACGACGCGGGGAAAAACTGTTTTTG. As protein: CASSLRRGEKLFL.

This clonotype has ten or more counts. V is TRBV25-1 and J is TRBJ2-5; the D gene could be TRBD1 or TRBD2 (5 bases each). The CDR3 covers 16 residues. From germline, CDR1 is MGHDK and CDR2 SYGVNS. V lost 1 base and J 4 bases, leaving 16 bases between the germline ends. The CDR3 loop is CASSESPGTPRETQYF. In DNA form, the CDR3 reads TGTGCCAGCAGTGAATCACCAGGGACCCCCAGAGAGACCCAGTACTTC. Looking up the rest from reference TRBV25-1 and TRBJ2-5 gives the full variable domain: EADIYQTPRYLVIGTGKKITLECSQTMGHDKMYWYQQDPGMELHLIHYSYGVNSTEKGDLSSESTVSRIRTEHFPLTLESARPSHTSQYLCASSESPGTPRETQYFGPGTRLLVL.

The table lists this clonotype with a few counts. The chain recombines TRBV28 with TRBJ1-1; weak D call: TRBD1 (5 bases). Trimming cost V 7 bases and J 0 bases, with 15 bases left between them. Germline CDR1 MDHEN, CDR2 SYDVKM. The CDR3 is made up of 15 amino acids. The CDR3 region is CASTLGGGLNTEAFF. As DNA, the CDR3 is TGTGCCAGCACCTTAGGTGGGGGACTGAACACTGAAGCTTTCTTT.

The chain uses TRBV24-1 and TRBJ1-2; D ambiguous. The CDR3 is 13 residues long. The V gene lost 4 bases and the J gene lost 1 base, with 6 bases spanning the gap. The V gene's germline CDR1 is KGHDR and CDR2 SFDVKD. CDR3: CATSDCNNYGYTF. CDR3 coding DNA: TGTGCCACCAGTGACTGCAATAACTATGGCTACACCTTC.

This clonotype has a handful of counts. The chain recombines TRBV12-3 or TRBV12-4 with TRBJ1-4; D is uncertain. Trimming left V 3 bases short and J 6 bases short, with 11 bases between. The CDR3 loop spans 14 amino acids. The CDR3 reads CASSFFGRDEKLFF. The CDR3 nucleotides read TGTGCCAGCAGTTTTTTTGGGCGGGATGAAAAACTGTTTTTT.

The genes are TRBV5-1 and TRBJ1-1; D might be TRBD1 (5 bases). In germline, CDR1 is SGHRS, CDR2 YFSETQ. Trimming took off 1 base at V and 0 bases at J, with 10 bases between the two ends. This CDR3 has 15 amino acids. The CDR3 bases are TGCGCCAGCAGCTTGACAGGAGCCATGAACACTGAAGCTTTCTTT. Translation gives CASSLTGAMNTEAFF.

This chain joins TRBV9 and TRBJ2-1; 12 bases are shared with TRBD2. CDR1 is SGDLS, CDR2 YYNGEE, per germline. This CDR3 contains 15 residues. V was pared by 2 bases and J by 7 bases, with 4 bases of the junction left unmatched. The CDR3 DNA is TGTGCCAGCAGCGTGTCCGGGACTAGCGGGAATGAGCAGTTCTTC. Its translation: CASSVSGTSGNEQFF.

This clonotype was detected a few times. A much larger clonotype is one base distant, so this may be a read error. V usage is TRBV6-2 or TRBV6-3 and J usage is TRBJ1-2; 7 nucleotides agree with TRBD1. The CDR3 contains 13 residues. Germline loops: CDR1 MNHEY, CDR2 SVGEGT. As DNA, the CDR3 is TGTGCCGGCAGAAGACAGGGAAACTATGGCTACACCTTC. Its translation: CAGRRQGNYGYTF.

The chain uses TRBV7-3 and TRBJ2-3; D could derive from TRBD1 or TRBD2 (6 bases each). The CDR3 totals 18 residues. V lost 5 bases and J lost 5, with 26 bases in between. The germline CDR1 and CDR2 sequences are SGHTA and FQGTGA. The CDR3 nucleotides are TGTGCCAGCAGCGCCTCTGACCCGGGGGCGTTGGGGGTAGATACGCAGTATTTT. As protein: CASSASDPGALGVDTQYF.

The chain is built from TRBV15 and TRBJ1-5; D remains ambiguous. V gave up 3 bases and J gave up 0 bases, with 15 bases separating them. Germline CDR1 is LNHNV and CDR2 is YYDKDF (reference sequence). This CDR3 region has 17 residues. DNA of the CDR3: TGTGCCACCAGCAGGGACCCCCGAGTCTATAGCAATCAGCCCCAGCATTTT. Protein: CATSRDPRVYSNQPQHF.

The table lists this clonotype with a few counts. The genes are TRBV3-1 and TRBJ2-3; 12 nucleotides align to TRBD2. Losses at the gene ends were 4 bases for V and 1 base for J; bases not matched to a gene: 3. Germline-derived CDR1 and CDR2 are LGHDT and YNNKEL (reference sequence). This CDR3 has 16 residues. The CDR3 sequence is CASSPWTSGGTDTQYF. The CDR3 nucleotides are TGTGCCAGCAGCCCTTGGACTAGCGGGGGCACAGATACGCAGTATTTT.

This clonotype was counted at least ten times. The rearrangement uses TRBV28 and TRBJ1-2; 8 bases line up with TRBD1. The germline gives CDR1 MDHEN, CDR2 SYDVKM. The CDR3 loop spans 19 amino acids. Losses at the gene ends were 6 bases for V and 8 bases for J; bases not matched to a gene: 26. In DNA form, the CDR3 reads TGTGCCAGCAGGGTGGCCAGGGGGCCCTTCCAGAAAGACTATGAAGGCTACACCTTC. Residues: CASRVARGPFQKDYEGYTF.

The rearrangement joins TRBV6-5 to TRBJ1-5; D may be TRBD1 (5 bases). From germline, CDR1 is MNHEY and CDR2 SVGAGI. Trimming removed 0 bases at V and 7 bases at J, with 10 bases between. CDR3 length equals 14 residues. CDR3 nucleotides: TGTGCCAGCAGTTACTCAGGAGGGACGCAGCCCCAGCATTTT. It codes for CASSYSGGTQPQHF.

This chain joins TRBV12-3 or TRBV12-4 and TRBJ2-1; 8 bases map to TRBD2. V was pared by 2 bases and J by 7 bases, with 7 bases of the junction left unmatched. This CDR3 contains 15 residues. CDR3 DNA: TGTGCCAGCAGTTTAAGGGCGGGGGGCTCAAATGAGCAGTTCTTC. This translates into CASSLRAGGSNEQFF.

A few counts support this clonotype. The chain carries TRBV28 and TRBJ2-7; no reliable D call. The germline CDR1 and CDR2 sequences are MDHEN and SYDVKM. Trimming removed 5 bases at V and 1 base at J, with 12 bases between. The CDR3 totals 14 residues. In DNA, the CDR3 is TGTGCCAGCAGTGCACCCAGCCTTTCCTACGAGCAGTACTTC. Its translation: CASSAPSLSYEQYF.

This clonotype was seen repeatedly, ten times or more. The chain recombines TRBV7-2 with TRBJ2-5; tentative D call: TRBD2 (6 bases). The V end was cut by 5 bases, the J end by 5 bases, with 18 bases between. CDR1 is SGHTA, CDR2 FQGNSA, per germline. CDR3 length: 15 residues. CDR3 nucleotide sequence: TGTGCCAGCAGCACCCGGGGAGGTCGGTACGAGACCCAGTACTTC. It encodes CASSTRGGRYETQYF.